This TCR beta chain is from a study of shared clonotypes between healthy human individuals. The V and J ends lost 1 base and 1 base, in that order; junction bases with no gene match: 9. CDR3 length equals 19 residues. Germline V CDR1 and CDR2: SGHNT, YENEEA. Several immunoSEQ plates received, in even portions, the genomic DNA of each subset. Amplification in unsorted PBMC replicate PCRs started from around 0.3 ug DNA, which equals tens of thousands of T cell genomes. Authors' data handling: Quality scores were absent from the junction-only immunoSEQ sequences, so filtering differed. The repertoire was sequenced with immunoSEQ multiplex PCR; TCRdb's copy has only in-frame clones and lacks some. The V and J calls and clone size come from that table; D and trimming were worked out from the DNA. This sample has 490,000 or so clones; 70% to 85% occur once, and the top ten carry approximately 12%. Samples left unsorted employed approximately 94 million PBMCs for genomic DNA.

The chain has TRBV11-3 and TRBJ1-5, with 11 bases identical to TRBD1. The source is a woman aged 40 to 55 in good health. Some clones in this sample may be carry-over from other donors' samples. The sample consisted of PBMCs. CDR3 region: CASSLGGRGQGVSNQPQHF. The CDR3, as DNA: TGTGCCAGCAGCTTAGGGGGTAGGGGACAGGGGGTAAGCAATCAGCCCCAGCATTTT. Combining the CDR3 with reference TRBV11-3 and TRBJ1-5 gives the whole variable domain EAGVVQSPRYKIIEKKQPVAFWCNPISGHNTLYWYLQNLGQGPELLIRYENEEAVDDSQLPKDRFSAERLKGVDSTLKIQPAELGDSAVYLCASSLGGRGQGVSNQPQHFGDGTRLSIL.